The entry below describes one T cell receptor (beta chain). V was shortened by 6 bases and J by 4 bases, with 9 bases between the two germline ends. The CDR3 consists of 11 residues. From germline, CDR1 is DFQATT and CDR2 SNEGSKA (reference sequence). The data are from a study of blood T cell repertoires in COVID-19. As for the study in general: Samples taken during acute and convalescent COVID-19 were collected in the United States, Italy and Spain.

In the original workflow: Counts of nucleated cells, estimated from reference gene primer amplification, were obtained. Generated by immunoSEQ multiplex PCR, the TCRdb table keeps only in-frame clones and is missing some. V and J calls and clone size come straight from that table; D and trimming were deduced from the DNA. The data show around 130,000 clones, approximately 80% seen once. This TCR came from a woman in her sixties with acute or convalescent COVID-19. The chain uses TRBV20-1 and TRBJ1-2, with unresolved D. The sequencing sample was made of peripheral blood. In DNA, the CDR3 is TGCAGTGCCCCCATCAGCTATGGCTACACCTTC. It is translated as CSAPISYGYTF.